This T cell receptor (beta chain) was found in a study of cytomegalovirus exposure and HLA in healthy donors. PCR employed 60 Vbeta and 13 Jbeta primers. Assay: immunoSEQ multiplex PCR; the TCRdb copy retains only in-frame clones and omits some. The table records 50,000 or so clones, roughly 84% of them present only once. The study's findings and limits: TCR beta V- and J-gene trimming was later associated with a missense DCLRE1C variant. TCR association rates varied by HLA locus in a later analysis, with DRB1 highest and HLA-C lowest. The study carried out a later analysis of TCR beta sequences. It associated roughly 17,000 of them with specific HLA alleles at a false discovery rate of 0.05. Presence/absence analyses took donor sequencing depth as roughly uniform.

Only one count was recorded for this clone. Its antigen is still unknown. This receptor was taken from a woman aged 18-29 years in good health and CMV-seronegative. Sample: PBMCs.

CDR3 in DNA: TGTGCCAGTAGTTTTCTGGGGACTGGAAGAGAGGCCCAGTACTTC. Translation: CASSFLGTGREAQYF. This chain uses TRBV19 with TRBJ2-7, with a tentative D call TRBD2 (6 bases). The V gene lost 5 bases and the J gene lost 10 bases, with 24 bases spanning the gap. The CDR3 spans 15 residues. Germline V gene data show CDR1 as LNHDA and CDR2 as SQIVND (reference sequence).